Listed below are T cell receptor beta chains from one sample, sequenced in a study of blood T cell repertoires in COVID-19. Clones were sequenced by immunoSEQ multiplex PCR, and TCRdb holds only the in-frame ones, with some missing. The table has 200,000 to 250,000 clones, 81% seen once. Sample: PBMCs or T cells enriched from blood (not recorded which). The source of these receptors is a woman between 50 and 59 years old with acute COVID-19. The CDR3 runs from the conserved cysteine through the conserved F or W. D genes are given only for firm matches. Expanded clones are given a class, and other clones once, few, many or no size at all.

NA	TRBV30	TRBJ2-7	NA	TGTGCCTGGAGGCTGGCGTGGCGGCAAATCTACGAGCAGTACTTC	CAWRLAWRQIYEQYF
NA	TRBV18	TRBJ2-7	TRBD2	TGTGCCAGCTCACCAATGGGACTACTCTACGAGCAGTACTTC	CASSPMGLLYEQYF
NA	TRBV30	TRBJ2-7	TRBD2	TGTGCCTGTTCCATTGGGGGGGGATTGGGCCTAGGGTACTACGAGCAGTACTTC	CACSIGGGLGLGYYEQYF
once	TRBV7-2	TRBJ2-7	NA	TGTGCCAGCACCCCCGAGGGAGCCGGCGAGCAGTACTTC	CASTPEGAGEQYF
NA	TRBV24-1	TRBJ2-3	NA	TGTGCCACCAGTGCTATTTCAGATACGCAGTATTTT	CATSAISDTQYF
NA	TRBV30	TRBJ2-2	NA	TGTGCCTGGAGTGTACTTCTGAACACCGGGGAGCTGTTTTTT	CAWSVLLNTGELFF
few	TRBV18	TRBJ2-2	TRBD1	TGTGCCAGCTCATTTCGCCGGGACAGGAAGAACACCGGGGAGCTGTTTTTT	CASSFRRDRKNTGELFF
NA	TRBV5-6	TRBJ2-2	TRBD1	TGTGCCAGCATCCGGACAGGGACTAACACCGGGGAGCTGTTTTTT	CASIRTGTNTGELFF
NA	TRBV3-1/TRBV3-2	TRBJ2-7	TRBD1	TGTGCCAGCAGCCAAGGGGGACAGGGGGTTTCGGAGCAGTACTTC	CASSQGGQGVSEQYF
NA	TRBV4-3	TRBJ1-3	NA	TGCGCCAGCAGCCAAGGTTCCCCTTCTACAGGGTATTGGGGAAACACCATATATTTT	CASSQGSPSTGYWGNTIYF
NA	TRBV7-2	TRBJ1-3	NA	TGTGCCAGCAGCTTTGCGGCCACCTCTGGAAACACCATATATTTT	CASSFAATSGNTIYF
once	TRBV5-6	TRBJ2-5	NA	TGTGCCAGCAGCTTGGTAATAGAGACCCAGTACTTC	CASSLVIETQYF
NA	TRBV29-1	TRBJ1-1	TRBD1	TGCAGCGTTGCGACAGGGGTCCCTGAAGCTTTCTTT	CSVATGVPEAFF
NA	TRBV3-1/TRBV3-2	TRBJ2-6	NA	TGTGCCAGCAGCCAAGATCTTGCAGGTCCACTGGGGGCCAACGTCCTGACTTTC	CASSQDLAGPLGANVLTF
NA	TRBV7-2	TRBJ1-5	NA	TGTGCCAGCAGCTCTCCAGCAGGGGCCCATCAGCCCCAGCATTTT	CASSSPAGAHQPQHF
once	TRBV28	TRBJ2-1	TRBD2	TGTGCCAGCAGTACACGACTAGCGGGGGTTTTTTCCTACAATGAGCAGTTCTTC	CASSTRLAGVFSYNEQFF
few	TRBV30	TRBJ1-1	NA	TGTGCCTGGAGTGTACAGGGCCCGAACACTGAAGCTTTCTTT	CAWSVQGPNTEAFF
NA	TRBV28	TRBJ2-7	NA	TGTGCCAGCAGTTTGAGACACATCACCTACGAGCAGTACTTC	CASSLRHITYEQYF
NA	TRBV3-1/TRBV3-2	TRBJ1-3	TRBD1	TGTGCCAGCAGCCAATTCACAGGGGGCTTTGGAAACACCATATATTTT	CASSQFTGGFGNTIYF
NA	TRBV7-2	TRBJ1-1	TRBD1	TGTGCCAGCAGCTTAGATTCAGGGGGAGATTCTGAAGCTTTCTTT	CASSLDSGGDSEAFF
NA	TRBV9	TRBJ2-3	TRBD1	TGTGCCAGCAGCGTAGCTAAAGGACGGGCCGGGACAGCTAGCACAGATACGCAGTATTTT	CASSVAKGRAGTASTDTQYF
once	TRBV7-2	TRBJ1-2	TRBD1	TGTGCCAGCAGCTCCCGCAGGACAGGGGACTATGGCTACACCTTC	CASSSRRTGDYGYTF
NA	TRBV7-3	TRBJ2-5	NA	TGTGCCAGCAGCGCTTACGCGGAGGAGACCCAGTACTTC	CASSAYAEETQYF
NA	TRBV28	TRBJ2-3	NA	TGTGCCAGCAGTTCGAGGAGTATCAGAGATACGCAGTATTTT	CASSSRSIRDTQYF